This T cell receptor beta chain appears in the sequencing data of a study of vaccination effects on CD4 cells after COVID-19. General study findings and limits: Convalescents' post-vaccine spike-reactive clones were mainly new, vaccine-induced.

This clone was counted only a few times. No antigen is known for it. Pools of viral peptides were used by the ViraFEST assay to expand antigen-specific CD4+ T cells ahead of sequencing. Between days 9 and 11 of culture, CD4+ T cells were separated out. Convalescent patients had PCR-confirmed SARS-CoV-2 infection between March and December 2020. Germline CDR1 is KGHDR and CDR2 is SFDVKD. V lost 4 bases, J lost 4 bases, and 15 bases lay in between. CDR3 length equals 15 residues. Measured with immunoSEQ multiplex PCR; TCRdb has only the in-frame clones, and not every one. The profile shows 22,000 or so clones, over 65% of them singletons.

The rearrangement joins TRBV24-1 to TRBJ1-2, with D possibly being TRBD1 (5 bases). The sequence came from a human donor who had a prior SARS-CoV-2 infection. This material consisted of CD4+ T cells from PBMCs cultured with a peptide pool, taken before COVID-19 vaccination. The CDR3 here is CATSESGRTSYGYTF. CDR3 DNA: TGTGCCACCAGTGAGTCGGGACGGACCAGCTATGGCTACACCTTC.